This entry features one T cell receptor (beta chain) sequence. Its cognate antigen is unknown. This sample is part of a study of cytomegalovirus exposure and HLA in healthy donors. Overall study results and limits: Through in vitro validation, three CMV-associated chains were shown to be specific for CMV antigens. Most TCR sequences were seen very rarely across donors, but some public TCRs occurred in many. According to a subsequent analysis, TCR clusters identified in the first cohort showed a tendency to co-occur across the 120 or so validation repertoires.

Separate from the 666-subject first cohort, the 120-subject validation cohort was the one that the donors belonged to. CDR1 and CDR2 from the germline V gene are SGHRS and YFSETQ. This CDR3 is built from 15 residues. Trimming removed 4 bases from V and 7 bases from J; junction bases left unmatched: 6. The method was immunoSEQ multiplex PCR; TCRdb's version includes in-frame clones alone and lacks a portion of them. The sample holds under 400,000 clones, over 75% seen once. Sequences were obtained from PBMCs. The sequence came from a man between 25 and 39 years old in good health and CMV-seronegative. The rearrangement joins TRBV5-1 to TRBJ1-3; 12 bases are shared with TRBD1. This CDR3 is CASSPGTGGRNTIYF. The DNA of the CDR3 is TGCGCCAGCAGCCCGGGGACAGGGGGCAGGAACACCATATATTTT. Together with reference TRBV5-1 and TRBJ1-3, the CDR3 gives the full variable domain: KAGVTQTPRYLIKTRGQQVTLSCSPISGHRSVSWYQQTPGQGLQFLFEYFSETQRNKGNFPGRFSGRQFSNSRSEMNVSTLELGDSALYLCASSPGTGGRNTIYFGEGSWLTVV.